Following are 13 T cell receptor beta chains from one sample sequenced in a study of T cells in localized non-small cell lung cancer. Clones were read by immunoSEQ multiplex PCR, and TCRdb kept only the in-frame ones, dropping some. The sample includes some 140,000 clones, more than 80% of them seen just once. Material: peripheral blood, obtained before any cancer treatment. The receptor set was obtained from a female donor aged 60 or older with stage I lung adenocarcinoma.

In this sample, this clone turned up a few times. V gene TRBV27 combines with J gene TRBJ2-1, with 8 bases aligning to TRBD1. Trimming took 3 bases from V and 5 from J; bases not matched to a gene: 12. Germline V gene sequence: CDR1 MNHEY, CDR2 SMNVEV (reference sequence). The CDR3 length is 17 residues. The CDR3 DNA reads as TGTGCCAGCAGTTTCTCGCCCATGGACAGGGACGACAATGAGCAGTTCTTC. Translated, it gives CASSFSPMDRDDNEQFF.

The chain's CDR3 is CASSPPLDGRDNEQFF. DNA for the CDR3: TGTGCCAGCAGCCCACCCTTAGACGGGAGAGACAATGAGCAGTTCTTC. This sequence joins TRBV7-9 and TRBJ2-1, with TRBD2 as a possible D gene (6 bases). Deletions cut 5 bases from V and 5 bases from J, with 19 bases between. CDR1 and CDR2 (germline): SEHNR, FQNEAQ (reference sequence). The CDR3 extends over 16 amino acids.

The CDR3 protein is CASIRTSGIYEQYF. DNA of the CDR3: TGTGCCAGCATTAGGACTAGCGGGATTTACGAGCAGTACTTC. The V and J genes are TRBV6-1 and TRBJ2-7, with 12 bases fitting TRBD2. The CDR3 extends over 14 amino acids. Looked up from germline, CDR1 is MNHNS and CDR2 is SASEGT. The V segment lost 7 bases and the J segment 4 bases; nucleotides outside the gene matches: 5.

Here the CDR3 DNA reads TGTGCCAGCAGAACCCTAGCGGGGTTAAACACAGATACGCAGTATTTT. It codes for CASRTLAGLNTDTQYF. This chain uses TRBV27 with TRBJ2-3, with 9 nucleotides matching TRBD2. The CDR3 has 16 amino acids. From germline, CDR1 is MNHEY and CDR2 SMNVEV (reference sequence). Trimming at V came to 6 bases and at J to 2 bases, leaving 9 bases not matched to a gene.

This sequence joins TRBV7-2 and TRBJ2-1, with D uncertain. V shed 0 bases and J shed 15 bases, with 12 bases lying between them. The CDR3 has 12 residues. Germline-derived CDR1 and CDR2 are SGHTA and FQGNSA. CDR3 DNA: TGTGCCAGCAGCTTAGCGCTAAGTGTTCTGTTCTTC. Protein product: CASSLALSVLFF.

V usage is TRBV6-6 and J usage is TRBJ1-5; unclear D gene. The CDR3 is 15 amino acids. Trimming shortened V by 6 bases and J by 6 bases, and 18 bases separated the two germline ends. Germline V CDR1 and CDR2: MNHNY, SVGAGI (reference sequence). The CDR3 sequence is CASSPTTRLSQPQHF. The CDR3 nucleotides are TGTGCCAGCAGCCCTACTACAAGGTTGAGTCAGCCCCAGCATTTT.

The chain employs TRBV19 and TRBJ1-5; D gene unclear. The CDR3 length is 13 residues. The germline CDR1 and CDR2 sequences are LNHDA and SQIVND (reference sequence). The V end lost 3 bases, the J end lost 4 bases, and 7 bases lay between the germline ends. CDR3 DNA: TGTGCCAGTAGTATCCAGCAAAATCAGCCCCAGCATTTT. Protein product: CASSIQQNQPQHF.

This CDR3 reads CASSGGRDRDQETQYF. DNA of the CDR3: TGTGCCAGTAGCGGGGGGCGAGACAGGGACCAAGAGACCCAGTACTTC. The chain links TRBV19 to TRBJ2-5, with D perhaps being TRBD1 or TRBD2 (7 bases each). Deletions cut 6 bases from V and 0 bases from J, with 17 bases between. CDR3 length: 16 amino acids. Germline CDR1 LNHDA, CDR2 SQIVND (reference sequence).

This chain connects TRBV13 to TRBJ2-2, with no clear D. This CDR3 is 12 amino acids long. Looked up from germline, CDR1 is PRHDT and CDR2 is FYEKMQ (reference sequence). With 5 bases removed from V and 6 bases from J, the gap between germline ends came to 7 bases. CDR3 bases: TGTGCCAGCAGCCTATGGCCCGGGGAGCTGTTTTTT. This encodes CASSLWPGELFF.

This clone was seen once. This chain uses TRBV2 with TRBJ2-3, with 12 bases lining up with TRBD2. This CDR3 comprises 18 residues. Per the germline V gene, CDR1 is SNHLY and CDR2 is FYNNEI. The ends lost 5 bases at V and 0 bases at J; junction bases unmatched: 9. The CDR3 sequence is CASSWETSGSGSTDTQYF. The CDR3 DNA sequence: TGTGCCAGCAGTTGGGAGACTAGCGGGAGTGGAAGCACAGATACGCAGTATTTT.

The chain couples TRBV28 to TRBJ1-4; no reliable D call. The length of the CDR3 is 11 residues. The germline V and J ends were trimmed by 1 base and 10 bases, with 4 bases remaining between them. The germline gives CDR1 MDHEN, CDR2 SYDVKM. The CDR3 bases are TGTGCCAGCAGTTTATTTGGAAAACTGTTTTTT. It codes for CASSLFGKLFF. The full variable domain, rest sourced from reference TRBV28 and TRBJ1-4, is DVKVTQSSRYLVKRTGEKVFLECVQDMDHENMFWYRQDPGLGLRLIYFSYDVKMKEKGDIPEGYSVSREKKERFSLILESASTNQTSMYLCASSLFGKLFFGSGTQLSVL.

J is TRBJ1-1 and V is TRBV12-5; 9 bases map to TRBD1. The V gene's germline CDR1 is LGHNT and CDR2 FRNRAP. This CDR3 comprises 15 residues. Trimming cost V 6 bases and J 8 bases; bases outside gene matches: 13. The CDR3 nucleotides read TGTGCTAGTGGCCTAGAGGGGACAGGGTTTTCAGAAGCTTTCTTT. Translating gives CASGLEGTGFSEAFF.

CDR3 DNA sequence: TGTGCCAGCTCACCACGACCGGACAGAACTAAGAACACTGAAGCTTTCTTT. Protein: CASSPRPDRTKNTEAFF. This chain uses TRBV18 with TRBJ1-1; possibly TRBD1 for D (6 bases). V was cut by 1 base and J by 1 base, with 16 bases left in between. The CDR3 contains 17 residues. CDR1 and CDR2 (germline): KGHSH, LQKENI. Looking up the rest from reference TRBV18 and TRBJ1-1 gives the full variable domain: NAGVMQNPRHLVRRRGQEARLRCSPMKGHSHVYWYRQLPEEGLKFMVYLQKENIIDESGMPKERFSAEFPKEGPSILRIQQVVRGDSAAYFCASSPRPDRTKNTEAFFGQGTRLTVV.